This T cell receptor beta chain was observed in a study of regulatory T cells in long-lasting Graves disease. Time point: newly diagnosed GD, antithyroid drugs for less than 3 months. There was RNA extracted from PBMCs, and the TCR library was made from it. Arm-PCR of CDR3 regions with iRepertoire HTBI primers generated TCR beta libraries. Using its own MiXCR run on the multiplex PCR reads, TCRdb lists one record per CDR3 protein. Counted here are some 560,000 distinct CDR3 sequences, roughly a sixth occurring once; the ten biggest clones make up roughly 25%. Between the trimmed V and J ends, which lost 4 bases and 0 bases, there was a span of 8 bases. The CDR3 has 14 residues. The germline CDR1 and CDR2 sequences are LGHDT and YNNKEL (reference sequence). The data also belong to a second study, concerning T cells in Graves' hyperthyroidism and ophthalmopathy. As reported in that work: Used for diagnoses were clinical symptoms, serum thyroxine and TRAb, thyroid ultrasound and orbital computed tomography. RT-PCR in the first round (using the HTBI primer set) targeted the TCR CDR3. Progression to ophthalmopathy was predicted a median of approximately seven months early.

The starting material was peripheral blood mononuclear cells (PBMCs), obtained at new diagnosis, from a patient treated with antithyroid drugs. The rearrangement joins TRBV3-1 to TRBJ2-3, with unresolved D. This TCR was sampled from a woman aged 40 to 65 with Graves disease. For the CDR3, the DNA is TGTGCCAGCAGCCTCTGGCGTAGCACAGATACGCAGTATTTT. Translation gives CASSLWRSTDTQYF.